The next 20 T cell receptor beta chains were all read from a single sample in a study of CD8 T cells in Susac syndrome (dated by TCRdb to between 2018 and 2021). Libraries were prepared through the immunoSEQ multiplex PCR assay. RNA was extracted using the RNeasy kit, and 0.5 to 1 microgram was reverse transcribed with random hexamers. TCRdb reran the public reads through fastp at Q25 and MiXCR, keeping productive beta chains. Under each unique CDR3 protein, matching rows form one entry showing the most common genes and DNA. Within this sample are some 260,000 distinct CDR3 sequences, with about 88% of them counted one time only. Together, the top ten hold approximately 0.11% of the sample. The specimen was CD8+ T cells from PBMCs. The receptors derive from a human donor with multiple sclerosis.

To note about this clonotype: An end of the junction differs from the germline gene, which may be a read error. V and J are TRBV7-7 and TRBJ2-5; D unresolved. The CDR3 is 15 residues long. CDR1 SSHAT and CDR2 FNYEAQ come from the germline V gene (reference sequence). The CDR3 here is CASSLEPVDVETQYF. CDR3 DNA sequence: TGTGCTAGCAGCTTAGAACCGGTGGACGTCGAGACCCAGTACTTC.

The chain combines TRBV13 with TRBJ1-1; D might be TRBD1 (6 bases). Germline V gene data show CDR1 as PRHDT and CDR2 as FYEKMQ (reference sequence). This CDR3 is built from 13 residues. The ends were cut back, 11 bases at V and 4 bases at J, with 17 bases in the middle. CDR3 loop: CASAGAPSTEAFF. CDR3 DNA: TGTGCCTCGGCAGGGGCCCCTAGCACTGAAGCTTTCTTT.

This clonotype was picked up a small number of times. The rearrangement joins TRBV7-2 to TRBJ2-3; 11 bases agree with TRBD2. Losses at the gene ends were 2 bases for V and 6 bases for J; bases not matched to a gene: 10. The CDR3 is made up of 17 amino acids. The V gene's germline CDR1 is SGHTA and CDR2 FQGNSA. CDR3 amino acids: CASSLRLAGLLADTQYF. Here the CDR3 DNA reads TGTGCCAGCAGCTTAAGACTAGCGGGATTACTCGCGGATACGCAGTATTTT.

This clonotype has just a few counts. The gene calls are TRBV5-6 and TRBJ2-7; maybe TRBD1 (5 bases). CDR1 is SGHDT and CDR2 is YYEEEE in the germline V gene. The length of the CDR3 is 14 residues. V was pared by 0 bases and J by 2 bases, with 9 bases between. The CDR3 DNA reads as TGTGCCAGCAGCTTGGTCGACAGAGCCTACGAGCAGTACTTC. Residues: CASSLVDRAYEQYF.

This chain links TRBV5-1 with TRBJ1-6, with TRBD1 matching 7 bases. The CDR3 is made up of 13 amino acids. The junction had 3 bases not matched to a gene; V was cut back by 7 bases and J by 5 bases. Germline-derived CDR1 and CDR2 are SGHRS and YFSETQ. CDR3 loop: CASRDRDNSPLHF. The DNA for the CDR3 is TGCGCCAGCCGGGACAGAGATAATTCACCCCTCCACTTT.

This chain joins TRBV30 and TRBJ2-7, with no clear D. V lost 1 base and J lost 2, with 9 bases in between. CDR3 size: 13 residues. Germline CDR1 and CDR2: GTSNPN and SVGIG (reference sequence). Written as DNA, the CDR3 is TGTGCCTGGAGTGCCCGACACCCCTACGAGCAGTACTTC. Its protein is CAWSARHPYEQYF.

The chain joins TRBV4-1 to TRBJ2-1; 11 nucleotides agree with TRBD2. CDR1 and CDR2 from the germline V gene are MGHRA and YSYEKL. There are 17 residues in the CDR3. V shed 3 bases, J shed 2 bases, and the junction held 6 bases outside the gene matches. The CDR3 spells CASSHPTSGRTYNEQFF. CDR3 DNA sequence: TGCGCCAGCAGCCACCCTACTAGCGGGAGAACCTACAATGAGCAGTTCTTC.

The rearrangement uses TRBV7-9 and TRBJ2-5, with D possibly matching TRBD1 (6 bases). This CDR3 contains 15 residues. Germline V lookup: CDR1 SEHNR, CDR2 FQNEAQ (reference sequence). With 5 bases removed from V and 2 bases from J, the gap between germline ends came to 15 bases. CDR3 in amino acids: CASSDRDTKQETQYF. The CDR3 coding sequence is TGTGCCAGCAGCGACCGGGACACCAAACAAGAGACCCAGTACTTC.

This sequence joins TRBV7-8 and TRBJ2-1, with D perhaps matching TRBD2 (6 bases). V lost 1 base and J 8 bases, leaving 15 bases between the germline ends. The CDR3 covers 15 residues. Germline CDR1 is SGHVS and CDR2 is FQNEAQ. The CDR3 sequence: CASSLVSGRGHEQFF. The CDR3 nucleotides read TGTGCCAGCAGCTTAGTTAGCGGTCGGGGCCATGAGCAGTTCTTC.

V usage is TRBV7-9 and J usage is TRBJ2-2, with D uncertain. Trimming took 6 bases from V and 0 from J, leaving 14 bases between them. The germline V gene encodes CDR1 SEHNR and CDR2 FQNEAQ (reference sequence). CDR3 length: 16 residues. CDR3 amino acids: CASRVGKGANTGELFF. CDR3 DNA: TGTGCCAGCAGGGTAGGGAAAGGCGCGAACACCGGGGAGCTGTTTTTT.

This chain uses TRBV6-5 with TRBJ2-3; no firm D call. The V gene's germline CDR1 is MNHEY and CDR2 SVGAGI. V was shortened by 6 bases and J by 2 bases, with 12 bases between the two germline ends. The CDR3 has 14 residues. CDR3 sequence (DNA): TGTGCCAGCAGGGAGAGGACGGTCACAGATACGCAGTATTTT. Translating gives CASRERTVTDTQYF.

The V call is TRBV5-1, the J call TRBJ2-1, with 12 bases fitting TRBD1. The CDR3 runs to 17 residues. Germline values: CDR1 SGHRS, CDR2 YFSETQ. V lost 3 bases and J lost 4; bases outside the gene matches: 8. This chain's CDR3 is CASSWGRGQGAYNEQFF. CDR3 bases: TGCGCCAGCAGCTGGGGCCGGGGACAGGGGGCTTACAATGAGCAGTTCTTC.

V usage is TRBV7-9 and J usage is TRBJ2-3; D is undetermined. The ends were cut back, 4 bases at V and 5 bases at J, with 7 bases in the middle. Germline loops: CDR1 SEHNR, CDR2 FQNEAQ (reference sequence). The CDR3 extends over 12 amino acids. The CDR3 coding sequence is TGTGCCAGCAGCTCCCGTTTAGATACGCAGTATTTT. This translates into CASSSRLDTQYF.

V usage is TRBV10-3 and J usage is TRBJ1-5; D possibly corresponds to TRBD1 (6 bases). The CDR3 runs 17 residues. V lost 3 bases to trimming and J lost 2 bases, with 17 bases between them. Germline values: CDR1 ENHRY, CDR2 SYGVKD. The CDR3 DNA sequence: TGTGCCATCAGTGATTTTGCGGGGGCGCCGGGCAATCAGCCCCAGCATTTT. Protein product: CAISDFAGAPGNQPQHF.

The chain combines TRBV5-6 with TRBJ1-2; D might be TRBD1 (5 bases). Per the germline V gene, CDR1 is SGHDT and CDR2 is YYEEEE. The CDR3 consists of 14 residues. Trimming removed 4 bases at V and 2 bases at J, with 12 bases between. CDR3 region: CASSVGRNNYGYTF. CDR3 DNA: TGTGCCAGCAGCGTGGGACGGAACAACTATGGCTACACCTTC. The whole variable domain, remainder taken from reference TRBV5-6 and TRBJ1-2, is DAGVTQSPTHLIKTRGQQVTLRCSPKSGHDTVSWYQQALGQGPQFIFQYYEEEERQRGNFPDRFSGHQFPNYSSELNVNALLLGDSALYLCASSVGRNNYGYTFGSGTRLTVV.

The V call is TRBV9, the J call TRBJ2-3; TRBD2 agrees at 11 bases. The germline gives CDR1 SGDLS, CDR2 YYNGEE. This CDR3 is 16 amino acids long. With V trimmed by 3 bases and J by 4 bases, 7 bases remained unmatched. The CDR3: CASSASGTSGPDTQYF. CDR3 sequence (DNA): TGTGCCAGCAGCGCCTCCGGGACTAGCGGCCCAGATACGCAGTATTTT.

This chain uses TRBV18 with TRBJ2-6; 11 bases agree with TRBD2. V was clipped by 2 bases and J by 2 bases; unmatched bases: 5. The CDR3 totals 18 residues. Germline values: CDR1 KGHSH, CDR2 LQKENI. The CDR3 region is CASSPSPSGRTGANVLTF. CDR3 in DNA: TGTGCCAGCTCACCATCACCTAGCGGGAGGACTGGGGCCAACGTCCTGACTTTC.

This rearrangement joins TRBV14 to TRBJ1-1; D gene uncertain. CDR1 is SGHDN, CDR2 FVKESK, per germline. The CDR3 spans 15 residues. V lost 3 bases, J lost 8 bases, and 19 bases lay in between. The CDR3 coding sequence is TGTGCCAGCAGCCACTCCACCTGGTCCCTAGGAGAAGCTTTCTTT. Protein product: CASSHSTWSLGEAFF. Combining the CDR3 with reference TRBV14 and TRBJ1-1 gives the whole variable domain EAGVTQFPSHSVIEKGQTVTLRCDPISGHDNLYWYRRVMGKEIKFLLHFVKESKQDESGMPNNRFLAERTGGTYSTLKVQPAELEDSGVYFCASSHSTWSLGEAFFGQGTRLTVV.

The V call is TRBV27, the J call TRBJ2-2; TRBD2 matches 7 bases. Looked up from germline, CDR1 is MNHEY and CDR2 is SMNVEV (reference sequence). V lost 3 bases and J lost 6; bases outside the gene matches: 10. The CDR3 loop spans 16 amino acids. In nucleotides, the CDR3 is TGTGCCAGCAGTTTCTCGGGGAGGGCTGCCCCCGGGGAGCTGTTTTTT. The encoded protein is CASSFSGRAAPGELFF.

This sequence joins TRBV20-1 and TRBJ2-1, with 7 positions matching TRBD2. The germline CDR1 and CDR2 sequences are DFQATT and SNEGSKA (reference sequence). With V trimmed by 3 bases and J by 4 bases, 6 bases remained unmatched. This CDR3 comprises 14 residues. CDR3 protein: CSASGRPLYNEQFF. CDR3 DNA sequence: TGCAGTGCTAGCGGGAGGCCCCTGTACAATGAGCAGTTCTTC.